Below, 31 T cell receptor beta chains from the same sample are listed, as sequenced in a study of T cell responses to AZD1222 COVID-19 vaccine. Assay used: immunoSEQ multiplex PCR; TCRdb lists only in-frame clones, some missing. This table holds around 190,000 clones, approximately 94% found once. The sequencing here drew on peripheral blood, taken 28 days after the second AZD1222 dose. These receptors came from an adult who received the AZD1222 COVID-19 vaccine.

The J gene is TRBJ1-6, the V gene TRBV6-2 or TRBV6-3, with 7 bases fitting TRBD1. From germline, CDR1 is MNHEY and CDR2 SVGEGT. This CDR3 is built from 15 residues. The J segment lost 10 bases and the V segment lost 4 bases, leaving 10 bases of the junction unmatched. CDR3 loop: CASSSTTGTISPLHF. The CDR3 region has the DNA TGTGCCAGCAGTTCTACGACAGGGACAATCTCACCCCTCCACTTT.

This clone was detected only a few times. This sequence joins TRBV7-2 and TRBJ1-1; no firm D call. Germline V gives CDR1 SGHTA, CDR2 FQGNSA. V shed 5 bases and J shed 4 bases, with 11 bases lying between them. This CDR3 has 13 residues. In nucleotides, the CDR3 is TGTGCCAGCAGCCGGCTCCCGGGCACTGAAGCTTTCTTT. Translated, it gives CASSRLPGTEAFF.

This chain connects TRBV14 to TRBJ2-1, with TRBD1 matching over 7 bases. The CDR3 spans 14 residues. Germline trimming cut 2 bases from V and 7 bases from J; bases unmatched to any gene: 5. Per germline, CDR1 SGHDN and CDR2 FVKESK. The DNA for the CDR3 is TGTGCCAGCAGCCAACGGTTACAGGGGAATGAGCAGTTCTTC. Protein product: CASSQRLQGNEQFF.

V is TRBV5-1 and J is TRBJ1-3; 9 nucleotides line up with TRBD1. Germline-derived CDR1 and CDR2 are SGHRS and YFSETQ. The trim removed 0 bases at V and 4 bases at J, leaving 8 bases unmatched. CDR3 length equals 17 residues. CDR3 sequence reads: CASSLGTGEQSGNTIYF. The CDR3, as DNA: TGCGCCAGCAGCTTGGGGACAGGGGAGCAATCCGGAAACACCATATATTTT.

This chain uses TRBV7-3 with TRBJ2-3; 8 bases map to TRBD1. Per the germline V gene, CDR1 is SGHTA and CDR2 is FQGTGA. With V trimmed by 2 bases and J by 5 bases, 6 bases remained unmatched. This CDR3 has 15 residues. As DNA, the CDR3 is TGTGCCAGCAGCTTATTGGACAGGGCCGTAGATACGCAGTATTTT. Encoded protein: CASSLLDRAVDTQYF.

The rearrangement joins TRBV11-3 to TRBJ1-1; D is ambiguous. The CDR3 is 12 residues long. Trimming stripped 5 bases from V and 7 bases from J, with 11 bases between. The germline V gene has CDR1 SGHNT and CDR2 YENEEA. The CDR3 sequence: CASSRDPYEAFF. The CDR3 DNA sequence: TGTGCCAGCAGCCGGGATCCCTATGAAGCTTTCTTT.

In DNA form, the CDR3 reads TGTGCCAGTAGTTCTCCGGGCGCATCTTATGGCTACACCTTC. Protein sequence: CASSSPGASYGYTF. The V call is TRBV19, the J call TRBJ1-2; D gene uncertain. This CDR3 has 14 amino acids. Trimming removed 5 bases at V and 5 bases at J, with 15 bases between. Looked up from germline, CDR1 is LNHDA and CDR2 is SQIVND (reference sequence).

This clone was seen only once. CDR3 amino acids: CASSRGNTEAFF. The DNA of the CDR3 is TGTGCCAGCAGTCGAGGGAACACTGAAGCTTTCTTT. V usage is TRBV12-3 or TRBV12-4 and J usage is TRBJ1-1; D is uncertain. The V end was cut by 5 bases, the J end by 1 base, with 5 bases between. The CDR3 has 12 residues.

The genes are TRBV15 and TRBJ1-2; D call uncertain. V was clipped by 4 bases and J by 7 bases, with 25 bases between them. This CDR3 has 17 amino acids. Germline values: CDR1 LNHNV, CDR2 YYDKDF (reference sequence). In DNA form, the CDR3 reads TGTGCCACCAGCAAAACGAAAAGCTGGTCCGGCTACGGTGGCTACACCTTC. It translates to CATSKTKSWSGYGGYTF.

J is TRBJ2-3 and V is TRBV5-1; D is unclear. This CDR3 spans 14 amino acids. CDR1 and CDR2 from the germline V gene are SGHRS and YFSETQ. Deletions cut 0 bases from V and 4 bases from J, with 9 bases between. The DNA for the CDR3 is TGCGCCAGCAGCTTGGCGGCCGCTGCAGATACGCAGTATTTT. This sequence encodes CASSLAAAADTQYF.

The rearrangement links TRBV7-8 to TRBJ2-7; D tentatively reads TRBD1 or TRBD2 (5 bases each). CDR3 length: 15 amino acids. The V gene lost 5 bases and the J gene lost 1 base, with 15 bases spanning the gap. CDR1 and CDR2 from the germline V gene are SGHVS and FQNEAQ. The CDR3 nucleotides are TGTGCCAGCAGCCATCCCGGGACCGAATCCTACGAGCAGTACTTC. Protein product: CASSHPGTESYEQYF. The entire variable domain, with the rest obtained from reference TRBV7-8 and TRBJ2-7, is as follows: GAGVSQSPRYKVAKRGQDVALRCDPISGHVSLFWYQQALGQGPEFLTYFQNEAQLDKSGLPSDRFFAERPEGSVSTLKIQRTQQEDSAVYLCASSHPGTESYEQYFGPGTRLTVT.

For this clone: The junction differs from germline at one of its ends, possibly a read error. The rearrangement joins TRBV28 to TRBJ1-3; D is possibly TRBD1 (6 bases). The CDR3 has 14 residues. Germline V gene sequence: CDR1 MDHEN, CDR2 SYDVKM. The CDR3 DNA follows: TGTGCCAGCGGTTTAGGGGGGGCCGGAAACACCATATATTTT. The encoded protein is CASGLGGAGNTIYF.

CDR3 nucleotides: TGTGCCACCAGTGATTTGAGGGGTTATGGGACTGATCACAATGAGCAGTTCTTC. The encoded protein is CATSDLRGYGTDHNEQFF. The chain uses TRBV24-1 and TRBJ2-1, with a tentative D call TRBD2 (6 bases). Trimming removed 0 bases from V and 5 bases from J, with 19 bases in between. CDR3 length: 18 amino acids. CDR1 and CDR2 (germline): KGHDR, SFDVKD.

The rearrangement joins TRBV7-2 to TRBJ2-3, with 7 nucleotides matching TRBD2. CDR1 and CDR2 (germline): SGHTA, FQGNSA. This CDR3 has 17 residues. The V gene end was trimmed by 1 base and the J gene end by 8 bases; junction bases not matched to a gene: 15. The CDR3 spells CASSLEFRRGISVTQYF. The CDR3 nucleotides read TGTGCCAGCAGCTTAGAGTTTCGGCGGGGGATCTCAGTTACGCAGTATTTT.

This clone has just one count. The chain recombines TRBV18 with TRBJ1-1; 9 nucleotides align to TRBD1. V lost 3 bases and J lost 5; bases outside the gene matches: 10. The CDR3 runs 16 residues. Germline V lookup: CDR1 KGHSH, CDR2 LQKENI. The DNA of the CDR3 is TGTGCCAGCTCACCGACAGGACAGGGGAGGAGAACTGAAGCTTTCTTT. It translates to CASSPTGQGRRTEAFF.

This chain connects TRBV28 to TRBJ1-2; 9 nucleotides match TRBD1. Germline CDR1 reads MDHEN; CDR2 reads SYDVKM. The CDR3 runs to 15 residues. V was pared by 1 base and J by 6 bases, with 6 bases of the junction left unmatched. The CDR3 DNA reads TGTGCCAGCAGTTTATCGGGCGGGGACAGGGATGGCTACACCTTC. Translation gives CASSLSGGDRDGYTF.

The chain has TRBV5-1 and TRBJ1-2, with D possibly being TRBD1 (5 bases). The CDR3 is 12 amino acids. Germline-derived CDR1 and CDR2 are SGHRS and YFSETQ. V was trimmed by 6 bases and J by 8 bases, leaving 14 bases between them. The CDR3 is CASTDQGDGYTF. CDR3 DNA: TGCGCCAGCACCGACCAGGGAGACGGCTACACCTTC.

DNA for the CDR3: TGTGCCAGCAGCCCAAACGGTAGGGTGGGCAATCAGCCCCAGCATTTT. It encodes CASSPNGRVGNQPQHF. The rearrangement joins TRBV16 to TRBJ1-5; D unclear. Germline V gives CDR1 KGHSY, CDR2 FQNENV. The CDR3 is 16 amino acids. V was pared by 4 bases and J by 2 bases, with 15 bases between.

The rearrangement uses TRBV6-5 and TRBJ2-2; D call uncertain. CDR1 and CDR2 from the germline V gene are MNHEY and SVGAGI. V dropped 10 bases and J dropped 8 bases, with 11 bases sitting between them. CDR3 length equals 11 residues. The CDR3 DNA reads TGTGCCACCACCCAAGTGGGGGAGCTGTTTTTT. This codes for CATTQVGELFF.

J is TRBJ2-3 and V is TRBV7-9; 8 bases map to TRBD2. V trimming: 5 bases; J trimming: 0 bases; junction bases outside the gene matches: 4. The CDR3 contains 15 residues. The V gene's germline CDR1 is SEHNR and CDR2 FQNEAQ (reference sequence). The DNA for the CDR3 is TGTGCCAGCAGCCCCTTAGCGGGAAGCACAGATACGCAGTATTTT. It is translated as CASSPLAGSTDTQYF.

The gene calls are TRBV5-4 and TRBJ1-2; D uncertain. The V end was cut by 5 bases, the J end by 1 base, with 9 bases between. CDR3 size: 13 residues. Germline-derived CDR1 and CDR2 are SGHNT and YYREEE (reference sequence). The CDR3 region is CASSASFNYGYTF. In nucleotides, the CDR3 is TGTGCCAGCAGTGCCAGCTTTAACTATGGCTACACCTTC.

This clone is a singleton in its sample. The rearrangement uses TRBV7-3 and TRBJ2-1, with 10 bases lining up with TRBD2. The trim removed 2 bases at V and 7 bases at J, leaving 8 bases unmatched. The CDR3 consists of 16 residues. CDR1 is SGHTA, CDR2 FQGTGA, per germline. CDR3 DNA sequence: TGTGCCAGCAGCTTATTAGGCAGCGGGAGGGCGAATGAGCAGTTCTTC. The encoded protein is CASSLLGSGRANEQFF.

The chain links TRBV7-9 to TRBJ2-3, with a possible D match to TRBD2 (5 bases). This CDR3 comprises 14 residues. Germline values: CDR1 SEHNR, CDR2 FQNEAQ (reference sequence). V lost 5 bases to trimming and J lost 2 bases, with 11 bases between them. The CDR3 reads CASSPQRNTDTQYF. The CDR3 region has the DNA TGTGCCAGCAGCCCCCAGCGGAACACAGATACGCAGTATTTT.

The chain employs TRBV19 and TRBJ1-6, with unresolved D. This CDR3 spans 13 amino acids. Per the germline V gene, CDR1 is LNHDA and CDR2 is SQIVND (reference sequence). V lost 6 bases and J lost 10, with 13 bases in between. The CDR3 is CASRSGRRSPLHF. CDR3 bases: TGTGCCAGTAGAAGCGGACGTAGGTCACCCCTCCACTTT.

This clone has just one count. The chain has TRBV24-1 and TRBJ2-7; D gene ambiguous. Germline V CDR1 and CDR2: KGHDR, SFDVKD. The V end was cut by 5 bases, the J end by 2 bases, with 6 bases between. There are 12 residues in the CDR3. CDR3 sequence: CATSGVTYEQYF. CDR3 bases: TGTGCCACCAGTGGAGTCACCTACGAGCAGTACTTC.

The rearrangement uses TRBV20-1 and TRBJ2-5, with D perhaps matching TRBD2 (5 bases). Germline CDR1 and CDR2: DFQATT and SNEGSKA (reference sequence). The CDR3 totals 15 residues. V was cut by 3 bases and J by 3 bases, with 17 bases left in between. The CDR3 here is CSASLPGTAEETQYF. In nucleotides, the CDR3 is TGCAGTGCTAGTCTACCGGGAACCGCGGAAGAGACCCAGTACTTC.

This chain connects TRBV5-5 to TRBJ1-2; the D is unclear. V lost 1 base, J lost 6 bases, and 13 bases lay in between. This CDR3 spans 14 amino acids. The germline V gene encodes CDR1 SGHKS and CDR2 YYEKEE (reference sequence). The CDR3 nucleotides are TGTGCCAGCAGCTTGTACAAATTACTAGATGGCTACACCTTC. It yields the protein CASSLYKLLDGYTF.

The chain is built from TRBV28 and TRBJ2-7; D is ambiguous. The CDR3 spans 13 residues. Germline-derived CDR1 and CDR2 are MDHEN and SYDVKM. The V and J ends lost 7 bases and 0 bases respectively, with 10 bases between them. The DNA of the CDR3 is TGTGCCAGCACAGAGCCGAGCTCCTACGAGCAGTACTTC. Translation gives CASTEPSSYEQYF.

The rearrangement links TRBV5-1 to TRBJ2-7; D unclear. V lost 1 base to trimming and J lost 6 bases, with 17 bases between them. From germline, CDR1 is SGHRS and CDR2 YFSETQ. The CDR3 loop spans 15 amino acids. CDR3 DNA sequence: TGCGCCAGCAGCTTGACTGGCGTGGATAAGTCCGAGCAGTACTTC. Its protein product is CASSLTGVDKSEQYF.

The chain joins TRBV19 to TRBJ2-4; TRBD2 matches 8 bases. With 3 bases clipped from V and 0 bases from J, the junction kept 4 bases outside the gene matches. Looked up from germline, CDR1 is LNHDA and CDR2 is SQIVND (reference sequence). This CDR3 comprises 16 residues. The CDR3 DNA is TGTGCCAGTAGTATGCGCGGGGGGTTAGCCAAAAACATTCAGTACTTC. This encodes CASSMRGGLAKNIQYF.

The chain has TRBV12-3 or TRBV12-4 and TRBJ1-4; unclear D gene. The CDR3 is made up of 13 amino acids. V gave up 5 bases and J gave up 4 bases, with 8 bases separating them. CDR3 sequence (DNA): TGTGCCAGCAGTCCCCAGCTTAATGAAAAACTGTTTTTT. Its protein product is CASSPQLNEKLFF.